This T cell receptor (beta chain) was captured in a study of long-term antiretroviral therapy in people with HIV. This was the immunoSEQ v3.0 assay at survey level. Here immunoSEQ multiplex PCR was the method, and the copy in TCRdb shows in-frame clones only, minus some. The table has over 35,000 clones, approximately 86% seen once. This clone was seen just once. V was shortened by 3 bases and J by 4 bases, with 17 bases between the two germline ends. The CDR3 extends over 16 amino acids. CDR1 LNHDA and CDR2 SQIVND come from the germline V gene (reference sequence). The rearrangement joins TRBV19 to TRBJ2-3; D call uncertain. The sequence was obtained from a woman younger than 35 with HIV. Here the sequenced sample was unsorted PBMCs, taken just before starting antiretroviral therapy. CDR3 sequence reads: CASSMARRAVSDTQYF. CDR3 coding DNA: TGTGCCAGTAGTATGGCTCGTAGGGCGGTTTCAGATACGCAGTATTTT.